This T cell receptor beta chain stems from a study of T-cell memory formation after mild COVID-19. General study results and limits: What remained unconfirmed was the SARS-CoV-2 specificity of second-wave clones peaking on day 37.

Using its own MiXCR run on the 5' RACE reads, TCRdb lists one record per CDR3 protein. The table records 130,000 to 150,000 distinct CDR3 sequences, under 7% of them present only once. The CDR3 extends over 13 amino acids. Between the trimmed V and J ends, which lost 5 bases and 7 bases, there was a span of 10 bases. Looked up from germline, CDR1 is SGHRS and CDR2 is YFSETQ. This clonotype was recorded many times. Its antigen is as yet unknown. Sequenced: PBMCs or a T cell subset sorted from them (not recorded which). The source of this sequence is an adult woman who had mild COVID-19 (a few samples of this study predate the infection). Cell type and time point are not known. This sequence joins TRBV5-1 and TRBJ1-6; no reliable D call. The CDR3 DNA reads TGCGCCAGCAGATACGCGACCAATTCACCCCTCCACTTT. Translating gives CASRYATNSPLHF.